This T cell receptor beta chain was observed in a study of response to subunit inactivated influenza vaccine. From the RT-PCR reads, TCRdb called clonotypes with MiXCR, one entry per CDR3 protein. The sample holds hundreds of thousands of distinct CDR3 sequences, approximately 11% seen once. The ends were cut back, 3 bases at V and 5 bases at J, with 10 bases in the middle. CDR3 length equals 13 residues. The sample was also linked to a second study, of T cells expressing NK-cell markers. According to that study: As the method of synthesis, 5'RACE template switching with UMIs yielded TCR beta cDNA. Repertoires of TCR beta were obtained from T cells sorted as CD3+CD56+NKG2C+, CD3+CD56+NKG2C- and CD3+CD56-NKG2C+. In the group of eight sequenced donors, seven were HCMV-seropositive and one was seronegative. Dominant NKG2C+ clonotypes accounted for roughly 1.0-7.0% of CD8+ T cells in about 6 donors.

V usage is TRBV12-3 or TRBV12-4 and J usage is TRBJ1-2; D ambiguous. The sequencing here drew on PBMCs from blood, taken on the day of vaccination. This TCR derives from a man aged 45 to 65 who received an inactivated influenza vaccine. CDR3 coding DNA: TGTGCCAGCAGTTTTGCAGCCCCATATGGCTACACCTTC. Encoded protein: CASSFAAPYGYTF.